Below are 28 T cell receptor beta chains sequenced from a single sample in a study of T cell responses to AZD1222 COVID-19 vaccine. The data were produced by immunoSEQ multiplex PCR, yet TCRdb's version contains in-frame clones alone and is incomplete. The sample has under 70,000 clones, roughly 90% seen once. This specimen consisted of peripheral blood, obtained 28 days after the second AZD1222 dose. The receptors stem from an adult who received the AZD1222 COVID-19 vaccine.

V usage is TRBV11-2 and J usage is TRBJ2-2; D call uncertain. CDR3 length: 13 amino acids. Germline V gene sequence: CDR1 SGHAT, CDR2 FQNNGV. Trimming removed 4 bases from V and 0 bases from J, with 3 bases in between. The CDR3 reads CASSSTNTGELFF. The CDR3 DNA is TGTGCCAGCAGCTCTACGAACACCGGGGAGCTGTTTTTT.

This clone was counted once. The gene calls are TRBV20-1 and TRBJ2-1, with D unclear. This CDR3 spans 9 amino acids. From germline, CDR1 is DFQATT and CDR2 SNEGSKA (reference sequence). Trimming stripped 3 bases from V and 10 bases from J, with 4 bases between. The CDR3: CSARLEQFF. CDR3 in DNA: TGCAGTGCTAGGCTGGAGCAGTTCTTC.

V is TRBV29-1 and J is TRBJ2-1, with a weak D call TRBD2 (6 bases). The CDR3 totals 14 residues. The germline gives CDR1 SQVTM, CDR2 ANQGSEA. With 0 bases removed from V and 5 bases from J, the gap between germline ends came to 11 bases. This CDR3 reads CSVEERRAHNEQFF. DNA of the CDR3: TGCAGCGTTGAAGAACGGAGGGCCCACAATGAGCAGTTCTTC.

V gene TRBV18 combines with J gene TRBJ1-5; D not certain. CDR1 and CDR2 (germline): KGHSH, LQKENI. Trimming removed 2 bases at V and 2 bases at J, with 7 bases between. The CDR3 has 14 residues. CDR3 region: CASSPSGRNQPQHF. CDR3 nucleotides: TGTGCCAGCTCACCATCTGGGCGCAATCAGCCCCAGCATTTT. Drawing the rest from reference TRBV18 and TRBJ1-5, the complete variable domain is NAGVMQNPRHLVRRRGQEARLRCSPMKGHSHVYWYRQLPEEGLKFMVYLQKENIIDESGMPKERFSAEFPKEGPSILRIQQVVRGDSAAYFCASSPSGRNQPQHFGDGTRLSIL.

A note on this clone: A junction boundary mismatches the germline segment, possibly from a read error. The rearrangement joins TRBV6-1 to TRBJ2-7; 10 bases map to TRBD1. CDR1 is MNHNS, CDR2 SASEGT, per germline. The CDR3 extends over 15 amino acids. Written as DNA, the CDR3 is TGTGCCAGCAGTCAAGCCGGGACAGGGGCCTACGAGCAGTACTTC. It translates to CASSQAGTGAYEQYF.

The chain carries TRBV7-2 and TRBJ2-1, with 11 bases fitting TRBD2. Germline assignment: CDR1 SGHTA and CDR2 FQGNSA. V lost 4 bases and J lost 6; bases outside the gene matches: 5. The CDR3 has 15 residues. CDR3 coding DNA: TGTGCCAGCAGCTCGACTAGCGGGGTTTTCAATGAGCAGTTCTTC. Its protein product is CASSSTSGVFNEQFF. Drawing the rest from reference TRBV7-2 and TRBJ2-1, the complete variable domain is GAGVSQSPSNKVTEKGKDVELRCDPISGHTALYWYRQSLGQGLEFLIYFQGNSAPDKSGLPSDRFSAERTGGSVSTLTIQRTQQEDSAVYLCASSSTSGVFNEQFFGPGTRLTVL.

The chain has TRBV5-5 and TRBJ1-5; D gene uncertain. V was cut by 1 base and J by 2 bases, with 7 bases left in between. This CDR3 has 14 residues. Germline CDR1 reads SGHKS; CDR2 reads YYEKEE (reference sequence). DNA of the CDR3: TGTGCCAGCAGCTTGTGGCAGGGCAATCAGCCCCAGCATTTT. The encoded protein is CASSLWQGNQPQHF.

A single count supports this clone. The chain links TRBV7-6 to TRBJ1-4; 12 positions match TRBD1. Germline V lookup: CDR1 SGHVS, CDR2 FNYEAQ. J gave up 5 bases and V 5 bases, and 3 bases lay outside the gene matches. The CDR3 has 15 residues. CDR3 DNA sequence: TGTGCCAGCAGCATTGGGACAGGGGGCAATGAAAAACTGTTTTTT. Protein: CASSIGTGGNEKLFF.

The CDR3 nucleotides are TGTGCCAGCTCACCGATAGCGGGAGGGCCGGCCGGGGCCAACGTCCTGACTTTC. Its protein is CASSPIAGGPAGANVLTF. The chain links TRBV18 to TRBJ2-6; 11 positions agree with TRBD2. With V trimmed by 3 bases and J by 4 bases, 8 bases remained unmatched. Per germline, CDR1 KGHSH and CDR2 LQKENI. There are 18 residues in the CDR3.

The genes are TRBV3-1 (or the pseudogene TRBV3-2) and TRBJ2-7, with D uncertain. The V end was cut by 4 bases, the J end by 5 bases, with 18 bases between. Looked up from germline, CDR1 is LGHDT and CDR2 is YNNKEL (reference sequence). The CDR3 length is 15 residues. The DNA for the CDR3 is TGTGCCAGCAGCCCTTTGGGCCCCGCCGGCGACGAGCAGTACTTC. This gives the protein CASSPLGPAGDEQYF.

The CDR3 loop is CASSLLKGVVGGYTF. Written as DNA, the CDR3 is TGTGCCAGCAGCTTGTTGAAGGGGGTGGTCGGTGGCTACACCTTC. This chain links TRBV5-4 with TRBJ1-2; a possible D gene is TRBD1 (6 bases). The CDR3 has 15 residues. Trimming pared 1 base from V and 7 bases from J, leaving 17 bases between. The germline CDR1 and CDR2 sequences are SGHNT and YYREEE (reference sequence).

V is TRBV9 and J is TRBJ2-5; D is possibly TRBD2 (7 bases). Germline CDR1 is SGDLS and CDR2 is YYNGEE. The CDR3 spans 15 residues. Between the trimmed V and J ends, which lost 7 bases and 2 bases, there was a span of 18 bases. The CDR3 DNA follows: TGTGCCAGCGGGGGGGCTGCACTAACACAAGAGACCCAGTACTTC. Its protein product is CASGGAALTQETQYF.

The V gene is TRBV2, the J gene TRBJ2-5; D gene unclear. The CDR3 sequence is 12 residues long. V dropped 6 bases and J dropped 4 bases, with 9 bases sitting between them. The V gene's germline CDR1 is SNHLY and CDR2 FYNNEI. The CDR3 DNA sequence: TGTGCCAGCAGCGCGTATCGAGAGACCCAGTACTTC. Translated, it gives CASSAYRETQYF.

This rearrangement joins TRBV10-3 to TRBJ2-1; unclear D gene. Germline-derived CDR1 and CDR2 are ENHRY and SYGVKD. This CDR3 spans 11 amino acids. V was shortened by 4 bases and J by 5 bases, with 3 bases between the two germline ends. DNA of the CDR3: TGTGCCATCAGTGTTAACAATGAGCAGTTCTTC. Amino acids: CAISVNNEQFF.

There are a few counts of this clone. CDR3 residues: CASSDSSGNIQYF. CDR3 coding DNA: TGTGCCAGCAGTGACTCGTCAGGGAACATTCAGTACTTC. This rearrangement joins TRBV6-4 to TRBJ2-4, with D possibly matching TRBD1 (5 bases). The CDR3 is 13 amino acids. Germline CDR1 and CDR2: MRHNA and SNTAGT. V was pared by 0 bases and J by 7 bases, with 7 bases between.

The V and J genes are TRBV6-5 and TRBJ1-2; D gene uncertain. V lost 8 bases to trimming and J lost 5 bases, with 9 bases between them. Germline values: CDR1 MNHEY, CDR2 SVGAGI. The CDR3 runs to 11 residues. The CDR3 sequence is CASAGGYGYTF. CDR3 sequence (DNA): TGTGCCAGCGCAGGCGGGTATGGCTACACCTTC.

A single count supports this clone. The chain is built from TRBV4-2 and TRBJ2-2; D may be TRBD2 (5 bases). This CDR3 spans 16 amino acids. V was pared by 4 bases and J by 5 bases, with 17 bases between. CDR1 LGHNA and CDR2 YNFKEQ come from the germline V gene. DNA of the CDR3: TGTGCCAGCAGCCCACCAACTAGACGAGAAACCGGGGAGCTGTTTTTT. It codes for CASSPPTRRETGELFF.

The chain uses TRBV5-1 and TRBJ2-7; 9 positions agree with TRBD2. The CDR3 is made up of 15 amino acids. Germline loops: CDR1 SGHRS, CDR2 YFSETQ. V was pared by 5 bases and J by 4 bases, with 10 bases of the junction left unmatched. CDR3: CASSAMGLAQYEQYF. In DNA form, the CDR3 reads TGCGCCAGCAGTGCCATGGGACTAGCTCAATACGAGCAGTACTTC.

This rearrangement joins TRBV19 to TRBJ1-6; perhaps TRBD1 as D (6 bases). V was pared by 5 bases and J by 5 bases, with 13 bases between. Per the germline V gene, CDR1 is LNHDA and CDR2 is SQIVND (reference sequence). The CDR3 has 15 amino acids. The CDR3 nucleotides read TGTGCCAGTAGTCCTTCGGGGGCGGATAATTCACCCCTCCACTTT. This translates into CASSPSGADNSPLHF.

This clone has a single count. The V gene is TRBV7-8, the J gene TRBJ2-2; TRBD2 agrees at 10 bases. The CDR3 spans 19 residues. Looked up from germline, CDR1 is SGHVS and CDR2 is FQNEAQ. The V and J ends lost 6 bases and 4 bases, in that order; junction bases with no gene match: 17. This CDR3 reads CASSPRGGLAAPSTGELFF. For the CDR3, the DNA is TGTGCCAGCAGTCCCCGGGGTGGACTAGCGGCCCCGAGCACCGGGGAGCTGTTTTTT.

The V gene is TRBV15, the J gene TRBJ1-1; no reliable D call. V lost 1 base to trimming and J lost 0 bases, with 12 bases between them. Germline CDR1 is LNHNV and CDR2 is YYDKDF (reference sequence). This CDR3 comprises 16 residues. Here the CDR3 DNA reads TGTGCCACCAGCAGAGGGCGAGCAACCATGAACACTGAAGCTTTCTTT. It translates to CATSRGRATMNTEAFF.

The V and J genes are TRBV5-1 and TRBJ1-6; tentative D call: TRBD1 (5 bases). The CDR3 covers 13 residues. V was cut by 2 bases and J by 5 bases, with 5 bases left in between. Germline V gives CDR1 SGHRS, CDR2 YFSETQ. This CDR3 is CASSLQDNSPLHF. CDR3 bases: TGCGCCAGCAGCTTACAGGATAATTCACCCCTCCACTTT.

The chain carries TRBV14 and TRBJ1-2, with TRBD1 matching 7 bases. The germline gives CDR1 SGHDN, CDR2 FVKESK. V lost 3 bases and J lost 5; bases outside the gene matches: 6. The CDR3 sequence is 14 residues long. CDR3 sequence reads: CASSQDRTPYGYTF. The CDR3 DNA sequence: TGTGCCAGCAGCCAGGACAGGACACCGTATGGCTACACCTTC.

V and J are TRBV4-2 and TRBJ1-1; TRBD1 is a possible D gene (5 bases). Trimming took off 2 bases at V and 12 bases at J, with 19 bases between the two ends. The CDR3 loop spans 14 amino acids. Per germline, CDR1 LGHNA and CDR2 YNFKEQ. Here the CDR3 reads CASSQQPQGKETFF. The CDR3 DNA follows: TGTGCCAGCAGCCAACAGCCCCAGGGCAAGGAAACTTTCTTT.

V usage is TRBV7-2 and J usage is TRBJ2-5; D perhaps matches TRBD2 (6 bases). The CDR3 loop spans 14 amino acids. Per the germline V gene, CDR1 is SGHTA and CDR2 is FQGNSA. Trimming removed 3 bases from V and 5 bases from J, with 13 bases in between. Here the CDR3 reads CASSFWGGGETQYF. The DNA of the CDR3 is TGTGCCAGCAGCTTTTGGGGAGGAGGGGAGACCCAGTACTTC.

The chain is built from TRBV7-2 and TRBJ1-3; no clear D gene. Germline CDR1 reads SGHTA; CDR2 reads FQGNSA. The CDR3 runs to 14 residues. Trimming removed 1 base from V and 2 bases from J, with 6 bases in between. CDR3 in amino acids: CASSLDWAGNTIYF. CDR3 nucleotide sequence: TGTGCCAGCAGCTTAGATTGGGCTGGAAACACCATATATTTT.

This rearrangement joins TRBV5-1 to TRBJ2-7; D gene uncertain. Trimming shortened V by 0 bases and J by 0 bases, and 10 bases separated the two germline ends. Germline CDR1 is SGHRS and CDR2 is YFSETQ. The CDR3 loop spans 15 amino acids. The CDR3 region has the DNA TGCGCCAGCAGCTTGGTAGTTACCAGCTCCTACGAGCAGTACTTC. Residues: CASSLVVTSSYEQYF.

The chain carries TRBV4-1 and TRBJ1-1; D not resolved. CDR1 MGHRA and CDR2 YSYEKL come from the germline V gene. The V gene lost 4 bases and the J gene lost 7 bases, with 16 bases spanning the gap. This CDR3 is 14 amino acids long. The CDR3 nucleotides are TGCGCCAGCAGCCGGTACCGATCGTCAGGTGAAGCTTTCTTT. Amino acid sequence: CASSRYRSSGEAFF.